This T cell receptor beta chain derives from a study of blood T cell repertoires in COVID-19 (dated by TCRdb to about 2020). Describing the broader study: Samples from collaborators originated in the United States, Italy and Spain and spanned both the acute and convalescent phases of COVID-19. Nearly every sample came with metadata listing a de-identified subject ID, COVID-19 status, age in years and sex. The material from the prospective study consisted of cDNA or gDNA derived from T cells, B-cell-depleted T cells, or PBMCs. Where available, HLA class I and class II types were obtained from metadata supplied by the sample provider rather than from assay-based typing. The repertoires were made available in a free public database intended to serve as a resource for research on the immune response to SARS-CoV-2. The dataset comprised deeply sampled blood TCRbeta repertoires from subjects exposed to, actively infected with, or recovered from COVID-19. The samples were drawn from the first 160 participants of the ongoing ImmuneRACE study and from 1,254 subjects provided by 6 global collaborators.

TCRbeta CDR3 regions were amplified from genomic DNA by means of the immunoSEQ Assay, a bias-controlled multiplex PCR. The authors' analysis ran thus. The number of nucleated cells in each sample was estimated from the amplification of reference gene primers within the assay. Sequence reads were collapsed and filtered to measure the absolute abundance of every unique TCRbeta CDR3 rearrangement. Productive Simpson clonality was computed per sample as the square root of Simpson's diversity index over productive rearrangements. TCRdb obtained this table from immuneACCESS and retained in-frame rearrangements with V and J assigned. These tables miss some clones; where compared with another copy, unresolved V genes account for less than half of the shortfall, and the remainder is unexplained. V and J calls and clone size are as listed in that table; D and trimming were resolved from the DNA. The sample table lists about 180,000 clones, 70% to 90% of them with a count of one. The ten largest clonotypes hold approximately 11% of the sample.

The collaborating institutions used their own protocols to collect whole blood in K2EDTA tubes. For TCRbeta analysis, collaborator samples were shipped as frozen whole blood, as isolated PBMCs, or as DNA extracted from either sample type. Of note for this clone: There is no known antigen for this receptor. No qualities accompany the bases; no much larger clone lies one base away.

What the study reported, not specific to this receptor: The amount of clinical and demographic metadata varied by source and participant and was provided uncurated.

Source material: peripheral blood. The sequence was collected from a human donor with active or convalescent COVID-19. The donor label of this sample is uncertain.

CDR3 protein: CASSLLDRGNNSPLHF. DNA sequence: TGTGCCAGCAGTTTACTCGACAGGGGCAATAATTCACCCCTCCACTTT. The sequence joins TRBV28 to TRBJ1-6; 8 middle bases align to TRBD1. According to the germline V gene, CDR1 reads MDHEN and CDR2 reads SYDVKM. The CDR3, cysteine through phenylalanine, is 16 amino acids long. The DNA shown is the 48-base CDR3, in frame from base 1. The V end gives up 2 bases and the J end 5 bases, leaving 5 bases in the junction not matched to a gene.